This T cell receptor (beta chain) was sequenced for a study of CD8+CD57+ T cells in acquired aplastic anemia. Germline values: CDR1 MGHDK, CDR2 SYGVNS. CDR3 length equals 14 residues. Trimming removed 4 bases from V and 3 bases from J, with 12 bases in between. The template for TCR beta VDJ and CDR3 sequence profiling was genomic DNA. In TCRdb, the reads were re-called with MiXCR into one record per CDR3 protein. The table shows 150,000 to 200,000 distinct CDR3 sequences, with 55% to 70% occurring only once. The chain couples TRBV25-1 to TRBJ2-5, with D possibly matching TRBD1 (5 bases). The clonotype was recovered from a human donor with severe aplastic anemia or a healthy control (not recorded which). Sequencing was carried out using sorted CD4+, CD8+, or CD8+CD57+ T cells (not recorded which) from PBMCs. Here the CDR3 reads CASSGQRLEETQYF. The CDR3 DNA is TGTGCCAGCAGTGGACAGAGATTGGAAGAGACCCAGTACTTC.